This T cell receptor (beta chain) was captured in a study of cytomegalovirus exposure and HLA in healthy donors. Study findings and constraints: Many donors carried some public TCRs, although rarity characterized most TCR sequences. Researchers catalogued roughly 150 TCR beta chains as cytomegalovirus-associated. The authors later linked a missense DCLRE1C variant to TCR beta V- and J-gene trimming.

In the case of this clone: Its antigen is not identified.

Healthy donors of bone marrow made up the group. 60 Vbeta and 13 Jbeta primers were used in PCR. Repertoires were generated with immunoSEQ multiplex PCR, while TCRdb's copy carries only in-frame clones and drops some. Here the sample spans about 90,000 clones, roughly 80% being singletons. V lost 1 base to trimming and J lost 1 base, with 11 bases between them. CDR3 size: 16 residues. CDR1 and CDR2 from the germline V gene are SGHTA and FQGNSA. J is TRBJ2-1 and V is TRBV7-2, with D unresolved. The sequenced sample consisted of PBMCs. This TCR was sampled from a man aged 18 to 30 in good health and CMV-seronegative. The CDR3 nucleotides are TGTGCCAGCAGCTTAGGATCGCTCAGTTCCTACAATGAGCAGTTCTTC. This encodes CASSLGSLSSYNEQFF. Full variable domain (rest looked up from reference TRBV7-2 and TRBJ2-1): GAGVSQSPSNKVTEKGKDVELRCDPISGHTALYWYRQSLGQGLEFLIYFQGNSAPDKSGLPSDRFSAERTGGSVSTLTIQRTQQEDSAVYLCASSLGSLSSYNEQFFGPGTRLTVL.